The TCR beta chain under discussion was sequenced for a study of Graves' ophthalmopathy and Graves' hyperthyroidism. Study results and limitations: A classifier, a 13-signature model, separated ophthalmopathy from stable hyperthyroidism with approximately 88% sensitivity and approximately 81% specificity.

Per the germline V gene, CDR1 is SEHNR and CDR2 is FQNEAQ (reference sequence). Trimming cost V 5 bases and J 5 bases; bases outside gene matches: 15. This CDR3 spans 17 amino acids. This clonotype appeared a single time. Its specificity is not known. Fresh peripheral blood (about 10 ml) yielded the PBMCs. TCR beta CDR3 amplification used RNA transcripts. A first-round RT-PCR used HTBI primers, followed by a second-round multiplex PCR. TCRdb reanalysed the multiplex PCR reads using MiXCR and keeps one entry per CDR3 protein. Of hundreds of thousands of distinct CDR3 sequences in the sample, about 40% were seen once.

The V and J genes are TRBV7-9 and TRBJ1-1; 9 bases match TRBD1. Material for sequencing was peripheral blood. The sequence derives from an adult man with Graves' ophthalmopathy. For the CDR3, the DNA is TGTGCCAGCAGCGTTCCCTTCACAGGGGGCGCAGATACTGAAGCTTTCTTT. The encoded protein is CASSVPFTGGADTEAFF.